This passage covers 5 T cell receptor beta chains from one sample sequenced in a study of blood T cell repertoires in COVID-19. TCRdb's copy holds only in-frame clones and misses some; the assay was immunoSEQ multiplex PCR. The sample shows around 320,000 clones, 85% to 90% of them seen only once. Sequencing was carried out using PBMCs or T cells enriched from blood (not recorded which). These receptors originate from a woman aged 18-35 years with acute COVID-19.

Note on this clone: A read error may account for a junction end that differs from germline. Other DNA sequences of this sample code for an identical CDR3. As DNA, the CDR3 is TGCGCCAGCGAGGGCGGGCGAAACTCCTATGAGCAGTACTTC. It is translated as CASEGGRNSYEQYF. The chain links TRBV5-1 to TRBJ2-7, with D possibly TRBD2 on 5 matching bases. Germline CDR1 and CDR2: SGHRS and YFSETQ. There are 14 residues in the CDR3.

This clone turned up a few times. The chain uses TRBV11-2 and TRBJ2-1, with 7 nucleotides matching TRBD2. The CDR3 has 16 amino acids. The germline V gene has CDR1 SGHAT and CDR2 FQNNGV. The trim removed 1 base at V and 0 bases at J, leaving 3 bases unmatched. The CDR3 here is CASSLGGGSSYNEQFF. Here the CDR3 DNA reads TGTGCCAGCAGCTTAGGGGGCGGGAGCTCCTACAATGAGCAGTTCTTC.

V and J are TRBV5-1 and TRBJ2-5; D gene ambiguous. This CDR3 has 15 residues. Germline CDR1 SGHRS, CDR2 YFSETQ. The V end was cut by 0 bases, the J end by 3 bases, with 12 bases between. CDR3 nucleotide sequence: TGCGCCAGCAGCTTGGGGATAGCTCCAGAAGAGACCCAGTACTTC. Translation gives CASSLGIAPEETQYF.

The V gene is TRBV7-3, the J gene TRBJ1-1; 8 bases match TRBD1. The J segment lost 9 bases and the V segment lost 5 bases, leaving 8 bases of the junction unmatched. This CDR3 has 13 residues. CDR1 and CDR2 from the germline V gene are SGHTA and FQGTGA. The CDR3 is CASSAAGTGQAFF. CDR3 in DNA: TGTGCCAGCAGCGCTGCCGGGACAGGCCAAGCTTTCTTT.

The chain uses TRBV18 and TRBJ1-2; D may be TRBD1 (5 bases). The CDR3 length is 14 residues. Germline values: CDR1 KGHSH, CDR2 LQKENI. With 3 bases removed from V and 5 bases from J, the gap between germline ends came to 13 bases. The CDR3 nucleotides read TGTGCCAGCTCACCCGTAGATCAGGGATATGGCTACACCTTC. This sequence encodes CASSPVDQGYGYTF.